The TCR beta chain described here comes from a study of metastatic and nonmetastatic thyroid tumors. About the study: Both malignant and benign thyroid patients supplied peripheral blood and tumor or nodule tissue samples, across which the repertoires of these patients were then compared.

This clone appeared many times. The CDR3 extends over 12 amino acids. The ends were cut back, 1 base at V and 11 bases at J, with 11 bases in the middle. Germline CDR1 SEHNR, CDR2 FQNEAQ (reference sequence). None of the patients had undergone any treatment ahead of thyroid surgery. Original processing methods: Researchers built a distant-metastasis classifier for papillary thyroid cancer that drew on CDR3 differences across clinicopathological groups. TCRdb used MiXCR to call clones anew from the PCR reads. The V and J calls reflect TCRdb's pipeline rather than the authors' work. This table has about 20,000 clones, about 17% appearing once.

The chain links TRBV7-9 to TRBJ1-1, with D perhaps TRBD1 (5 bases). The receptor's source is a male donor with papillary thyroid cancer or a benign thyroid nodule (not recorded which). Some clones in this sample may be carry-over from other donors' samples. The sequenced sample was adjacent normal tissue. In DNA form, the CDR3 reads TGTGCCAGCAGCTTAGTCGGGGGGTCGGCTTTCTTT. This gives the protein CASSLVGGSAFF.